A selection of T cell receptor beta chains follows, all from one sample in a study of blood T cell repertoires in COVID-19. Profiling relied on immunoSEQ multiplex PCR, and the TCRdb table lists in-frame clones only, not all of them. This sample yields around 270,000 clones, of which roughly 91% are seen a single time; about 4.6% belongs to the top ten. Sequenced sample: peripheral blood. These receptors originate from a man between 35 and 55 years old with acute or convalescent COVID-19. Each CDR3 is given with its conserved first and last residue. Fields, in order: V gene, CDR3 length, clone size, CDR3 protein. Some rows have no size entry. The others give once, few or many, or a class for an expanded clone.

>TRBV3-1/TRBV3-2|20|-
CASSQDLGGGPLGAKNIQYF
>TRBV4-2|13|-
CASSAQRGAPQYF
>TRBV7-2|13|-
CASSLAGLNEQFF
>TRBV5-5|16|-
CASSFRAGLWVYGYTF
>TRBV5-1|14|once
CASTQSPGGSEQYF
>TRBV24-1|15|-
CATSDSSGGSQPQHF
>TRBV7-2|16|-
CASSPPEERGRETQYF
>TRBV5-1|14|-
CASSLVAGPGELFF
>TRBV5-1|16|-
CASSLAQGAYTGELFF
>TRBV5-1|15|-
CASSLVRGGTDTQYF
>TRBV2|13|-
CASKDRGGDEQYF
>TRBV2|12|-
CASLQANEKLFF
>TRBV6-1|14|once
CASSEEEANTEAFF
>TRBV25-1|15|-
CASSPGLAGLETQYF
>TRBV19|14|-
CASSEQHRGNTIYF
>TRBV6-5|14|once
CASSFGQGSTEAFF
>TRBV7-9|14|-
CASSQTGLGSPLHF
>TRBV5-8|14|-
CASSPQGRVDTQYF
>TRBV5-4|15|-
CASSRTSGAYNEQFF
>TRBV6-5|13|-
CASSRTGNYGYTF
>TRBV10-3|14|-
CAISESAANSPLHF
>TRBV6-5|11|-
CASTLKNIQYF
>TRBV29-1|14|once
CSVDAMTVYNEQFF
>TRBV19|16|once
CASSFRQGAGNQPQHF
>TRBV24-1|13|few
CATSSGRPYEQYF
>TRBV7-2|15|-
CASSLDAGESKTQYF
>TRBV19|14|-
CASSIVAGVYGYTF
>TRBV27|13|-
CASSYYRGGEQYF
>TRBV3-1/TRBV3-2|15|once
CASSQGGPRGYGYTF
>TRBV7-9|15|-
CASSLVGGNYNEQFF
>TRBV7-8|16|-
CASSLLGLAGFNEQFF
>TRBV2|12|-
CASSNQRNTIYF
>TRBV24-1|14|-
CATGGISGANVLTF
>TRBV19|17|-
CASSPFRDRGMDNEQFF
>TRBV9|16|-
CASSVGGVGRNTEAFF